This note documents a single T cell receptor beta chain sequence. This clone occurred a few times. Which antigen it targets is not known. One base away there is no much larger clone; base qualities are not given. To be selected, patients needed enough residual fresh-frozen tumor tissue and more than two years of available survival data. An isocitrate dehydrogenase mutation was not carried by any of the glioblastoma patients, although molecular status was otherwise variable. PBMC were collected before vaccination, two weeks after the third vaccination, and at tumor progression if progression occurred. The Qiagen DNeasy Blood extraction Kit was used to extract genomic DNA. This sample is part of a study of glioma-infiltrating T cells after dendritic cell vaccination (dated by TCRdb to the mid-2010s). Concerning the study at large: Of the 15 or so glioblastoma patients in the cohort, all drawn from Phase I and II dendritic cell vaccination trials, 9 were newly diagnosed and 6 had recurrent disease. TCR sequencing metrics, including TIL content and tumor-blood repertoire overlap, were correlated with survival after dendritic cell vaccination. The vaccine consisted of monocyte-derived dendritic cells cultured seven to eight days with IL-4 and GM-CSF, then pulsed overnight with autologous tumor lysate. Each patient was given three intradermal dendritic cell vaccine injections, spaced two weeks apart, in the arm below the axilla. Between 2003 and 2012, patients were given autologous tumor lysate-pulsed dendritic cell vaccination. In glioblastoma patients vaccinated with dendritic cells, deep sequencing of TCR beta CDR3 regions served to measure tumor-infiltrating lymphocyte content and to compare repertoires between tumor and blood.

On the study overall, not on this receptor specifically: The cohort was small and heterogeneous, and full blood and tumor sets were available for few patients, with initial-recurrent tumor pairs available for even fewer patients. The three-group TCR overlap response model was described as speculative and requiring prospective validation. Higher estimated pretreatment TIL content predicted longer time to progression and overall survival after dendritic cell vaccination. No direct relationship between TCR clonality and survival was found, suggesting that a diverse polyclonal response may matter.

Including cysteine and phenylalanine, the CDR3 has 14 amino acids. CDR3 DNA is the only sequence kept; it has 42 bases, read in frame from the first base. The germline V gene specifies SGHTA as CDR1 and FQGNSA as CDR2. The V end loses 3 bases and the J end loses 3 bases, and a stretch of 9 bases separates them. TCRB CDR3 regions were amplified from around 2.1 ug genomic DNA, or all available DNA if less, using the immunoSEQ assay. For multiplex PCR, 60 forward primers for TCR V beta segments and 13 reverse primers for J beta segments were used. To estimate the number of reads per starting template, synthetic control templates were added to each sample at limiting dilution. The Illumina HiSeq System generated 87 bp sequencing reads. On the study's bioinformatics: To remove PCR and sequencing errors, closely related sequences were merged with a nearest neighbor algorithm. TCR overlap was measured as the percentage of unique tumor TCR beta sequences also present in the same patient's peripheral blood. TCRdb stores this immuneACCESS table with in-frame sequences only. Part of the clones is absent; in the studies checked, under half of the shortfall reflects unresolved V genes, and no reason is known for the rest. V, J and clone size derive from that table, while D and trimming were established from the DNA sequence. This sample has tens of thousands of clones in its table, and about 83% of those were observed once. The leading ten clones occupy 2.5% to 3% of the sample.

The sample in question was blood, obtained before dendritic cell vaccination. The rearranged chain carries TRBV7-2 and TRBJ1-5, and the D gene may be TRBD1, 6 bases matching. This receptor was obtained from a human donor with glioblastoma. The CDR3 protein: CASSFDRTNQPQHF. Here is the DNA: TGTGCCAGCAGCTTCGACAGGACCAATCAGCCCCAGCATTTT. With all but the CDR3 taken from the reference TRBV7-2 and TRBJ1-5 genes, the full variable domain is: GAGVSQSPSNKVTEKGKDVELRCDPISGHTALYWYRQSLGQGLEFLIYFQGNSAPDKSGLPSDRFSAERTGGSVSTLTIQRTQQEDSAVYLCASSFDRTNQPQHFGDGTRLSIL.